The 5 T cell receptor beta chains given below trace back to one sample, sequenced in a study of T cell responses to AZD1222 COVID-19 vaccine. The data were produced by immunoSEQ multiplex PCR, yet TCRdb's version contains in-frame clones alone and is incomplete. The repertoire includes roughly 120,000 clones, roughly 91% of them detected once, and 7.1% sits in the top ten. Sequencing was performed on peripheral blood, taken 28 days after the second AZD1222 dose. Receptor source: an adult who received the AZD1222 COVID-19 vaccine.

J is TRBJ2-7 and V is TRBV4-1; 9 bases agree with TRBD1. Trimming removed 3 bases from V and 6 bases from J; junction bases left unmatched: 6. The CDR3 is 14 amino acids. From germline, CDR1 is MGHRA and CDR2 YSYEKL. The CDR3 is CASSHRDRALEQYF. CDR3 bases: TGCGCCAGCAGCCACCGGGACAGGGCTCTCGAGCAGTACTTC.

The V and J genes are TRBV5-1 and TRBJ1-5; D call uncertain. The CDR3 runs 19 residues. V was cut by 4 bases and J by 1 base, with 24 bases left in between. Germline V gene data show CDR1 as SGHRS and CDR2 as YFSETQ. The CDR3 spells CASSPRGFKRYKSNQPQHF. CDR3 in DNA: TGCGCCAGCAGCCCTCGAGGATTTAAACGGTACAAAAGCAATCAGCCCCAGCATTTT.

J is TRBJ1-6 and V is TRBV13, with D tentatively TRBD1 (5 bases). The V gene lost 6 bases and the J gene lost 6 bases, with 9 bases spanning the gap. The CDR3 covers 13 residues. Germline lookup yields CDR1 PRHDT and CDR2 FYEKMQ (reference sequence). In DNA, the CDR3 is TGTGCCAGCAGATGGGGGAGTAATTCACCCCTCCACTTT. Residues: CASRWGSNSPLHF.

This rearrangement joins TRBV7-2 to TRBJ2-1; maybe TRBD1 (6 bases). The CDR3 is 14 residues long. Between the trimmed V and J ends, which lost 5 bases and 4 bases, there was a span of 12 bases. CDR1 and CDR2 (germline): SGHTA, FQGNSA. The DNA for the CDR3 is TGTGCCAGCAGCCCAACGACAGGTTACAATGAGCAGTTCTTC. This encodes CASSPTTGYNEQFF.

This chain links TRBV27 with TRBJ2-2; possible D gene TRBD2, 6 bases. Germline V CDR1 and CDR2: MNHEY, SMNVEV (reference sequence). This CDR3 spans 15 amino acids. Between the trimmed V and J ends, which lost 4 bases and 4 bases, there was a span of 13 bases. This CDR3 reads CASSSVGGSTGELFF. The CDR3 region has the DNA TGTGCCAGCAGTTCTGTTGGGGGGAGCACCGGGGAGCTGTTTTTT.